The entry that follows covers one T cell receptor beta chain sequence. This clone was counted once. Its antigen target is currently unknown. One base away there is no much larger clone; base qualities are not given. In the same sample, other DNA sequences code for this CDR3. Using the deep immunoSEQ assay, multiplex PCR amplified TCR CDR3 regions from genomic DNA. Genomic DNA extracted from each cell subset was distributed evenly over all wells of several immunoSEQ 96-well plates, and each plate served as one replicate. For sorted subsets, around 200 ng genomic DNA, equal to 30,000 or so T cell genomes, was loaded into each replicate PCR. Purified libraries were measured with a Qubit 3.0 fluorometer, size-checked on a Bioanalyzer 2100, and measured again with the KAPA Library Quantification kit. Every immunoSEQ 96-well plate was sequenced on a separate single-read 150-cycle Illumina NextSeq 550 flow cell. On the study's bioinformatics: Because the immunoSEQ output included only junctional sequences and no quality scores, the filtering could not be the same as the filtering used for full-length reads. Sequences were annotated with PyIR, a Python wrapper for IgBLAST v1.9, using IMGT germline references to assign V/J genes and CDR3. Reads with weak V/J assignments (E-value above 1e-6), missing CDR3, stop codons, out-of-frame junctions, or ambiguous translated residues were removed. V3J clonotypes were defined as sequences sharing the same inferred V gene, J gene, and CDR3 amino acid sequence. Percentage overlap between repertoires was calculated by dividing the number of shared unique clonotypes by the size of the smaller repertoire. RTK rarefaction, the Chao1 estimator, and Recon v2.1 estimates of unobserved clonotypes were used to assess repertoire richness. Generation probabilities were computed with OLGA for all TCRbeta clonotypes obtained by the gDNA method from a handful of donors. Entries here come from immuneACCESS through TCRdb and include only in-frame sequences with V and J called. Some clones fail to appear in such tables; in the studies checked, an unresolved V gene covers under half of the shortfall, and the cause of the remainder is unknown. Clonal size and the V and J genes are those of that table, whereas D and trimming came from the DNA. This sample has roughly 2 million clones in its table, and about 95% of those were observed once. The top ten clonotypes cover 0.85% to 1.2% of the sample.

Looking up the germline V gene yields CDR1 MNHEY and CDR2 SVGAGI. Inclusive of the bounding cysteine and phenylalanine, the CDR3 is 14 residues long. The read is trimmed to its CDR3 DNA, 42 bases read in frame from base 1. V is pared back by 0 bases and J by 1 base, with 4 bases lying between the germline termini. This record comes from a study of shared clonotypes between healthy human individuals (dated by TCRdb to the early 2020s). The study in broad terms: A couple of women and a few men aged 18 to 49 years were included in the cohort. Leukapheresis yielded between about 0.94 and 8.9 billion PBMCs per donor. Libraries were prepared and TCR repertoires were sequenced by different laboratories using diverse techniques, in order to increase sequencing depth and limit assay-specific biases. Blood TCR repertoires of 5 or 6 healthy adults were deeply sequenced to estimate repertoire size and the extent of clonotype sharing between individuals. For each donor, CD4 naive and CD4 memory were each given three plates, CD8 naive was given two plates, and CD8 memory was given one plate. Beyond this particular receptor, the publication reports: Pairwise subsampling led to the expectation that sequencing depth would affect the degree of clonotype sharing among donors. Approximately 5% of naive CD4, 3% to 3.5% of naive CD8, roughly 2.4% of memory CD4, and about 0.4% of memory CD8 clonotypes were shared across a few donors. Incomplete sequencing was indicated by rarefaction of sorted-subset datasets, despite the large sequencing depth. Larger estimated clonotype richness was generally found for naive subsets than for memory subsets. Compared with non-shared clonotypes, clonotypes shared by all four sorted-subset donors had higher generation probabilities. Only blood was sampled, and tissue TCR repertoires likely differ from those in blood. Because the study included only a small number of donors, the genetic and exposure-history diversity represented was limited.

For the CD8 naive samples, CD45RO-negative cells were positively selected for CCR7, yielding a CD45RA+CCR7+ population from which TemRA cells were excluded. The donors were healthy, HIV-negative adults who had no recently reported acute infections or vaccinations. Every donor was a Caucasian adult living in Nashville, Tennessee, USA. After blood collection by leukapheresis, PBMCs were isolated using Ficoll-Histopaque density gradient centrifugation and then cryopreserved in the vapor phase of liquid nitrogen. Purity and quantity of every magnetically sorted T cell population were checked by analytical flow cytometry. Genomic DNA was isolated from each sorted fraction and quantified by UV absorbance on a Nanodrop 2000c.

The chain joins TRBV6-5 to TRBJ2-1; the D segment cannot be called with confidence. This TCR came from a man between 18 and 29 years old in good health. The sequenced sample consisted of naive CD8+ T cells sorted from blood. The cell subset or site label, read with the paper, signifies: CD45RA+CCR7+. CDR3 loop: CASSYSSSYNEQFF. The DNA sequence reads TGTGCCAGCAGTTACTCTAGTTCCTACAATGAGCAGTTCTTC.